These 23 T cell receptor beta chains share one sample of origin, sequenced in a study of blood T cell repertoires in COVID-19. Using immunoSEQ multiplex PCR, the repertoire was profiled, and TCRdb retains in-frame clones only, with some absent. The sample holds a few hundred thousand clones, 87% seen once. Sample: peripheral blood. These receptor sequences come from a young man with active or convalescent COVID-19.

CDR3 region: CASSETGTLRNEKLFF. CDR3 nucleotide sequence: TGTGCCAGCAGTGAAACAGGGACCCTTCGGAATGAAAAACTGTTTTTT. The rearrangement joins TRBV7-9 to TRBJ1-4; a possible D gene is TRBD1 (6 bases). The germline gives CDR1 SEHNR, CDR2 FQNEAQ (reference sequence). The CDR3 extends over 16 amino acids. Trimming cost V 6 bases and J 5 bases, with 19 bases left between them.

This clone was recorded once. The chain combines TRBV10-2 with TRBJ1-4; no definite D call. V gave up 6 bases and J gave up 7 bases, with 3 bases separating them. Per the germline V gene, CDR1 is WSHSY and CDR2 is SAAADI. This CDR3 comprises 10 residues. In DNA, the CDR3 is TGCGCCAGCAGGGCTGAAAAACTGTTTTTT. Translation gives CASRAEKLFF.

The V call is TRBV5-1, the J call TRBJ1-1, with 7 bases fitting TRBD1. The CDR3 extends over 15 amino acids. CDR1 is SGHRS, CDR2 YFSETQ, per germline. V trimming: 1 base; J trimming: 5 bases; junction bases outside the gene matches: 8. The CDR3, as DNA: TGCGCCAGCAGCTTGCTGGCCCAGGGGGGAACTGAAGCTTTCTTT. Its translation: CASSLLAQGGTEAFF. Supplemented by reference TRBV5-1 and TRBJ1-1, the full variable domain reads KAGVTQTPRYLIKTRGQQVTLSCSPISGHRSVSWYQQTPGQGLQFLFEYFSETQRNKGNFPGRFSGRQFSNSRSEMNVSTLELGDSALYLCASSLLAQGGTEAFFGQGTRLTVV.

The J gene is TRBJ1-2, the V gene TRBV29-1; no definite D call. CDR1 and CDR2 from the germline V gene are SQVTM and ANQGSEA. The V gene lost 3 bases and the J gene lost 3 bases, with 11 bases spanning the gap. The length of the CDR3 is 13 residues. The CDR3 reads CSVDGTIHYGYTF. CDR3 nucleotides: TGCAGCGTTGATGGCACCATACACTATGGCTACACCTTC.

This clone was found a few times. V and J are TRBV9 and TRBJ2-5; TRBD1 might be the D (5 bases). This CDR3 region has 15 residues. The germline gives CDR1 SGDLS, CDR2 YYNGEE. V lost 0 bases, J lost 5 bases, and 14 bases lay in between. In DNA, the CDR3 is TGTGCCAGCAGCGTAGGCACAACCCACAGGGAGACCCAGTACTTC. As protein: CASSVGTTHRETQYF. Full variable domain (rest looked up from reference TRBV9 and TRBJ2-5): DSGVTQTPKHLITATGQRVTLRCSPRSGDLSVYWYQQSLDQGLQFLIQYYNGEERAKGNILERFSAQQFPDLHSELNLSSLELGDSALYFCASSVGTTHRETQYFGPGTRLLVL.

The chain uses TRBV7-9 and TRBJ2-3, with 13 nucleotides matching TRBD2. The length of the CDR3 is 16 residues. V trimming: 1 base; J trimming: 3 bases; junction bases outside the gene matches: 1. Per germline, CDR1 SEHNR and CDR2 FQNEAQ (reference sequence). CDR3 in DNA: TGTGCCAGCAGCTTAGGACTAGCGGGGGGAACAGATACGCAGTATTTT. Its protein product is CASSLGLAGGTDTQYF.

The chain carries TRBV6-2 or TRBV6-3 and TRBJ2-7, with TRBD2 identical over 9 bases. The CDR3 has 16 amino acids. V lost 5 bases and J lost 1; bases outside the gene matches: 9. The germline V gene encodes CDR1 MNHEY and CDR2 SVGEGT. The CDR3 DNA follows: TGTGCCAGCAGTACCCGGGCCAGCGGGGGGTCCTACGAGCAGTACTTC. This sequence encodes CASSTRASGGSYEQYF.

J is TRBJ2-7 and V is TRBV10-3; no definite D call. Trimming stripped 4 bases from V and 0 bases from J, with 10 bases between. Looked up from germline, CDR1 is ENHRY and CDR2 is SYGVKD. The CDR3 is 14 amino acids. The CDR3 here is CAISGLPDSYEQYF. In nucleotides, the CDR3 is TGTGCCATCAGTGGTCTTCCAGACTCCTACGAGCAGTACTTC.

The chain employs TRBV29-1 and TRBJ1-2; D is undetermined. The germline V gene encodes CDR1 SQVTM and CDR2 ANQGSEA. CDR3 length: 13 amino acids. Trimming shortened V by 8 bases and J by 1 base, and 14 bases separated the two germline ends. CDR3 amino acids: CSTPSLSNYGYTF. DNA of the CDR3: TGCAGCACCCCTTCGCTGAGTAACTATGGCTACACCTTC.

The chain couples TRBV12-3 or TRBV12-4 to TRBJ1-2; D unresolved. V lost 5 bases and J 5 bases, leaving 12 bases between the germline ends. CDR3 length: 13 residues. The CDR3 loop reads CASSPGRLYGYTF. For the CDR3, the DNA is TGTGCCAGCAGTCCGGGAAGATTGTATGGCTACACCTTC.

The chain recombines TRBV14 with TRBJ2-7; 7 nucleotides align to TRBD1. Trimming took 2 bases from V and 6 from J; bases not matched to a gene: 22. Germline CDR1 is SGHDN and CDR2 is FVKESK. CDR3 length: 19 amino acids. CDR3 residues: CASSQLRFTGAMDRPEQYF. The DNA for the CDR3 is TGTGCCAGCAGCCAATTAAGATTTACAGGGGCAATGGATCGTCCCGAGCAGTACTTC.

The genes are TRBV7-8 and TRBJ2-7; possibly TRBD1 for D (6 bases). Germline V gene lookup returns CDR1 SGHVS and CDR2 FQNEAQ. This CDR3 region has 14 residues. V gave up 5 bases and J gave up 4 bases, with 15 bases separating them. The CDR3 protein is CASSLVVRGYEQYF. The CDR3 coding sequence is TGTGCCAGCAGCCTGGTCGTCAGGGGTTACGAGCAGTACTTC.

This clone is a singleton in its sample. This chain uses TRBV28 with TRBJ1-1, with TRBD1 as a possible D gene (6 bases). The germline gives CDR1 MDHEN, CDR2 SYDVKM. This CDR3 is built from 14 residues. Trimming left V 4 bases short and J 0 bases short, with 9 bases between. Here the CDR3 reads CASSYGQMNTEAFF. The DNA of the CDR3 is TGTGCCAGCAGTTACGGACAGATGAACACTGAAGCTTTCTTT.

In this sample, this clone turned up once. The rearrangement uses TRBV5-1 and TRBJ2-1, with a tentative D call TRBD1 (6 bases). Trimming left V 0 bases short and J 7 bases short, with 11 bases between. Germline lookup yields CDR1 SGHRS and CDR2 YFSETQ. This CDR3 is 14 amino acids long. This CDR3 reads CASSLGPGVNEQFF. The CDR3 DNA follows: TGCGCCAGCAGCTTGGGTCCAGGGGTGAATGAGCAGTTCTTC.

CDR3 sequence (DNA): TGTGCCAGCAGAAACAGGGTTTATCAGGTCTTCGATGAGCAGTTCTTC. As protein: CASRNRVYQVFDEQFF. The chain combines TRBV6-4 with TRBJ2-1; D perhaps matches TRBD1 (6 bases). Germline-derived CDR1 and CDR2 are MRHNA and SNTAGT. The length of the CDR3 is 16 residues. V was clipped by 6 bases and J by 8 bases, with 23 bases between them.

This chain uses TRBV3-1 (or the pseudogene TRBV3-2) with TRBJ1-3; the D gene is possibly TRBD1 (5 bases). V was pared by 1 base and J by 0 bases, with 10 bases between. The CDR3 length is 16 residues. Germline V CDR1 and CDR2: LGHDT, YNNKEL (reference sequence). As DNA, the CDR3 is TGTGCCAGCAGCCAAGTTTTAAGGGGCTCTGGAAACACCATATATTTT. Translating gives CASSQVLRGSGNTIYF.

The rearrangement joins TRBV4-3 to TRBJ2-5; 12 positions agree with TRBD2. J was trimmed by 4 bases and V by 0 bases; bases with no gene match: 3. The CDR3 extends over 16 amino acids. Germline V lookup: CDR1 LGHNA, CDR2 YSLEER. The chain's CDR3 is CASSQDPSGGAETQYF. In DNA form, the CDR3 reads TGCGCCAGCAGCCAAGATCCTAGCGGGGGGGCAGAGACCCAGTACTTC.

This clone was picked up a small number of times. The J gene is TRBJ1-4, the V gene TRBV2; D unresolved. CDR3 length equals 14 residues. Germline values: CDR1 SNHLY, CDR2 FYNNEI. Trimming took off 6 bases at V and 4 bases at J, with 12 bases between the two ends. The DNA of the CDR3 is TGTGCCAGCAGCTTAATTACTATTAATGAAAAACTGTTTTTT. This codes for CASSLITINEKLFF.

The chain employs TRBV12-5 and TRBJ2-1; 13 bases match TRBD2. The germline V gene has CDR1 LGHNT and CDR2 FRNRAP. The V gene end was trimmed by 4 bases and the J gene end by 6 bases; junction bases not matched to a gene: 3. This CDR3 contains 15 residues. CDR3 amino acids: CASGSRLAGGNEQFF. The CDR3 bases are TGTGCTAGTGGTTCGCGACTAGCGGGGGGCAATGAGCAGTTCTTC. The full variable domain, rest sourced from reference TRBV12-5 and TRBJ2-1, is DARVTQTPRHKVTEMGQEVTMRCQPILGHNTVFWYRQTMMQGLELLAYFRNRAPLDDSGMPKDRFSAEMPDATLATLKIQPSEPRDSAVYFCASGSRLAGGNEQFFGPGTRLTVL.

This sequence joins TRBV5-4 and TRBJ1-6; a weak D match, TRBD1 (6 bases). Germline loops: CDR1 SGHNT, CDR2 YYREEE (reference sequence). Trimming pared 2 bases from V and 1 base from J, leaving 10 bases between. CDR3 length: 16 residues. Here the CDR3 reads CASSLRGGSYNSPLHF. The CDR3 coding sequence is TGTGCCAGCAGCTTACGAGGGGGTTCCTATAATTCACCCCTCCACTTT. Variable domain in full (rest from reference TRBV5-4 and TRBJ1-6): ETGVTQSPTHLIKTRGQQVTLRCSSQSGHNTVSWYQQALGQGPQFIFQYYREEENGRGNFPPRFSGLQFPNYSSELNVNALELDDSALYLCASSLRGGSYNSPLHFGNGTRLTVT.

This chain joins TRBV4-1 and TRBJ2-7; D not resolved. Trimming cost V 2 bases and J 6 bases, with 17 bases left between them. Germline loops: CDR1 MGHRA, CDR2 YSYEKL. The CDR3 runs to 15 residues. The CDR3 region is CASSQPARSRREQYF. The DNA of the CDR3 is TGCGCCAGCAGCCAACCCGCCCGGAGCCGGCGCGAGCAGTACTTC.

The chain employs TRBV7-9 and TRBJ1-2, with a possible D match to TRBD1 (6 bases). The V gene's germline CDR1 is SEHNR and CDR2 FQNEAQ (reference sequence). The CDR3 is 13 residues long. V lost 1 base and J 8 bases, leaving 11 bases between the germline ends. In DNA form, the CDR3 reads TGTGCCAGCAGCTTAGTTGGGGGCAACGGCTACACCTTC. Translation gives CASSLVGGNGYTF.

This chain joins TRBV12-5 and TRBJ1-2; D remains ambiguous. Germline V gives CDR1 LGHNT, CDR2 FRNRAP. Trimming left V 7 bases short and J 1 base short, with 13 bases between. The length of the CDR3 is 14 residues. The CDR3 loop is CASADTTRNYGYTF. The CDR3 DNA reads TGTGCTAGTGCCGATACGACTCGTAACTATGGCTACACCTTC.